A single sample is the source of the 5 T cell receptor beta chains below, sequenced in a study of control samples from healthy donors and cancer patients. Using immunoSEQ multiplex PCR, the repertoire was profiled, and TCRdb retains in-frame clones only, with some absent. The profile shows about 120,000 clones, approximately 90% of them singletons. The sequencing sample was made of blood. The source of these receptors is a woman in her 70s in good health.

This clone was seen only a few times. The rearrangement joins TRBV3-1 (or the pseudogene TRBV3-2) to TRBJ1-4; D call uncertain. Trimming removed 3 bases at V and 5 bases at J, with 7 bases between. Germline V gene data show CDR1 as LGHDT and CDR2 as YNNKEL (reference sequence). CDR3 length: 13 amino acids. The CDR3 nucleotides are TGTGCCAGCAGCCAGCAATACAATGAAAAACTGTTTTTT. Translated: CASSQQYNEKLFF.

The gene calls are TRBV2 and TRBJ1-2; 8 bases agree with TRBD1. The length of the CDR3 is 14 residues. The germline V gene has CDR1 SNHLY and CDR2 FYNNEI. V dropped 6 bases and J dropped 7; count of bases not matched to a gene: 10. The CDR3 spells CASRADRGISGYTF. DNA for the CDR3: TGTGCCAGCAGAGCCGACAGGGGAATTTCTGGCTACACCTTC.

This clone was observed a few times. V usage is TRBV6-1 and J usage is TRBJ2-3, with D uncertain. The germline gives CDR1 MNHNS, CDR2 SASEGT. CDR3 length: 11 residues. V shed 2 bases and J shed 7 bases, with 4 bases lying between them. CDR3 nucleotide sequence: TGTGCCAGCAGTGAAATGAATACGCAGTATTTT. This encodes CASSEMNTQYF.

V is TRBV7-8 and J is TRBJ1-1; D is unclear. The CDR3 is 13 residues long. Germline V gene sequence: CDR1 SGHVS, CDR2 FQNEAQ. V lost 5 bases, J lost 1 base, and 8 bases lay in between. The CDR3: CASSPGRNTEAFF. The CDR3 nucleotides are TGTGCCAGCAGCCCCGGGCGGAACACTGAAGCTTTCTTT.

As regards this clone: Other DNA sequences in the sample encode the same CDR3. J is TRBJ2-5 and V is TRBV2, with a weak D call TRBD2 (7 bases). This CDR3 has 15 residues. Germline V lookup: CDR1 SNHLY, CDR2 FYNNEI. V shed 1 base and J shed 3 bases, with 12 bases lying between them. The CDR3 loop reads CASSEGGGPKETQYF. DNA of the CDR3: TGTGCCAGCAGTGAAGGGGGGGGCCCAAAAGAGACCCAGTACTTC.